These 31 T cell receptor beta chains originate from one sample sequenced in a study of OX40 agonist ivuxolimab in advanced cancers. Here immunoSEQ multiplex PCR was the method, and the copy in TCRdb shows in-frame clones only, minus some. In the table there are tens of thousands of clones, less than 90% of which are singletons. The sample was CD4+ or CD8+ T cells sorted from blood, taken in a trial of the OX40 agonist ivuxolimab. The receptors were gathered from an adult with an advanced solid tumor such as melanoma, head and neck, liver or kidney cancer.

This chain connects TRBV9 to TRBJ2-5; 11 positions match TRBD1. CDR3 length: 15 amino acids. Germline CDR1 is SGDLS and CDR2 is YYNGEE. Trimming cost V 4 bases and J 5 bases; bases outside gene matches: 7. CDR3 loop: CASSPSGTGGETQYF. The DNA of the CDR3 is TGTGCCAGCAGCCCATCCGGGACAGGGGGGGAGACCCAGTACTTC.

V gene TRBV27 combines with J gene TRBJ1-4, with 9 nucleotides matching TRBD1. The CDR3 length is 14 residues. The germline V gene has CDR1 MNHEY and CDR2 SMNVEV (reference sequence). V lost 6 bases, J lost 9 bases, and 8 bases stayed unmatched. CDR3 sequence: CASRTGTGYQKLFF. In nucleotides, the CDR3 is TGTGCCAGCAGGACCGGGACAGGGTACCAAAAACTGTTTTTT.

J is TRBJ2-3 and V is TRBV28; 11 bases map to TRBD2. With V trimmed by 6 bases and J by 2 bases, 13 bases remained unmatched. The germline V gene encodes CDR1 MDHEN and CDR2 SYDVKM. The CDR3 has 18 amino acids. For the CDR3, the DNA is TGTGCCAGCAGGATGGGGCTAGCGGGGGGTCTACTCACAGATACGCAGTATTTT. This sequence encodes CASRMGLAGGLLTDTQYF. Looking up the rest from reference TRBV28 and TRBJ2-3 gives the full variable domain: DVKVTQSSRYLVKRTGEKVFLECVQDMDHENMFWYRQDPGLGLRLIYFSYDVKMKEKGDIPEGYSVSREKKERFSLILESASTNQTSMYLCASRMGLAGGLLTDTQYFGPGTRLTVL.

V gene TRBV27 combines with J gene TRBJ2-7; 12 nucleotides agree with TRBD2. The junction had 10 bases not matched to a gene; V was cut back by 6 bases and J by 7 bases. Per the germline V gene, CDR1 is MNHEY and CDR2 is SMNVEV (reference sequence). This CDR3 spans 15 amino acids. For the CDR3, the DNA is TGTGCCAGCAGATTAACTAGCGGGGGGCCTGGGGAGCAGTACTTC. Translating it yields CASRLTSGGPGEQYF.

A few counts support this clone. The rearrangement links TRBV7-9 to TRBJ2-5; no definite D call. Germline V gene sequence: CDR1 SEHNR, CDR2 FQNEAQ (reference sequence). V was pared by 2 bases and J by 2 bases, with 12 bases between. CDR3 length: 15 residues. CDR3 nucleotides: TGTGCCAGCAGCTTATTTTTGGCGGAGCAAGAGACCCAGTACTTC. Amino acid sequence: CASSLFLAEQETQYF.

A few counts support this clone. The CDR3 nucleotides read TGCGCCAGCAGCTTGGCGTGGGGGCCGGGAGACAATGAGCAGTTCTTC. Protein: CASSLAWGPGDNEQFF. The chain has TRBV5-1 and TRBJ2-1; possibly TRBD1 or TRBD2 for D (6 bases each). The CDR3 sequence is 16 residues long. Germline V gives CDR1 SGHRS, CDR2 YFSETQ. Trimming removed 0 bases at V and 5 bases at J, with 15 bases between. Drawing the rest from reference TRBV5-1 and TRBJ2-1, the complete variable domain is KAGVTQTPRYLIKTRGQQVTLSCSPISGHRSVSWYQQTPGQGLQFLFEYFSETQRNKGNFPGRFSGRQFSNSRSEMNVSTLELGDSALYLCASSLAWGPGDNEQFFGPGTRLTVL.

This clone came up a few times. The rearrangement uses TRBV6-5 and TRBJ1-5; TRBD1 is a possible D gene (6 bases). V lost 7 bases to trimming and J lost 3 bases, with 13 bases between them. The CDR3 length is 14 residues. Germline V gene sequence: CDR1 MNHEY, CDR2 SVGAGI. The CDR3 loop is CASTNGGANQPQHF. The CDR3 nucleotides read TGTGCCAGCACCAACGGGGGGGCCAATCAGCCCCAGCATTTT.

The chain employs TRBV6-5 and TRBJ1-5, with D uncertain. With 6 bases removed from V and 0 bases from J, the gap between germline ends came to 12 bases. From germline, CDR1 is MNHEY and CDR2 SVGAGI. This CDR3 spans 15 amino acids. This chain's CDR3 is CASRPQHLSNQPQHF. The CDR3 DNA follows: TGTGCCAGCAGACCCCAACACCTTAGCAATCAGCCCCAGCATTTT.

The chain carries TRBV7-4 and TRBJ1-4; D may be TRBD1 (6 bases). The CDR3 has 14 residues. Per the germline V gene, CDR1 is SGHVT and CDR2 is SQSDAQ. The V gene lost 1 base and the J gene lost 6 bases, with 9 bases spanning the gap. CDR3 sequence: CASSLEAGDEKLFF. As DNA, the CDR3 is TGTGCCAGCAGCTTAGAGGCAGGGGATGAAAAACTGTTTTTT.

This clone was found once. The rearrangement joins TRBV6-1 to TRBJ1-5; 10 bases map to TRBD1. The V and J ends lost 1 base and 7 bases, in that order; junction bases with no gene match: 10. The germline V gene has CDR1 MNHNS and CDR2 SASEGT. The CDR3 is 17 amino acids. CDR3 sequence: CASSEDGTGVLQQPQHF. The DNA for the CDR3 is TGTGCCAGCAGTGAAGACGGGACAGGGGTATTGCAACAGCCCCAGCATTTT.

The chain is built from TRBV13 and TRBJ2-1; D may be TRBD1 (5 bases). The CDR3 sequence is 13 residues long. The ends were cut back, 5 bases at V and 6 bases at J, with 11 bases in the middle. The germline V gene encodes CDR1 PRHDT and CDR2 FYEKMQ (reference sequence). The CDR3 loop reads CASSPTQGNEQFF. Written as DNA, the CDR3 is TGTGCCAGCAGCCCAACTCAGGGCAATGAGCAGTTCTTC.

This clone was found many times. The chain employs TRBV28 and TRBJ1-5; unclear D gene. Between the trimmed V and J ends, which lost 3 bases and 4 bases, there was a span of 16 bases. The CDR3 runs to 16 residues. From germline, CDR1 is MDHEN and CDR2 SYDVKM. This CDR3 reads CASSLSRGLGNQPQHF. CDR3 DNA sequence: TGTGCCAGCAGTTTGTCCCGGGGTCTGGGGAATCAGCCCCAGCATTTT.

The CDR3 sequence is CASSAMGQVNGYTF. DNA of the CDR3: TGTGCCAGTAGCGCCATGGGACAGGTCAATGGCTACACCTTC. The chain is built from TRBV19 and TRBJ1-2; 8 bases line up with TRBD1. The CDR3 is 14 residues long. Germline lookup yields CDR1 LNHDA and CDR2 SQIVND (reference sequence). V shed 6 bases, J shed 6 bases, and the junction held 9 bases outside the gene matches.

This clone was seen a single time. CDR3 DNA sequence: TGCGCCAGCAGCTTGGTACAGGGCCCCTTAGAGACCCAGTACTTC. Protein: CASSLVQGPLETQYF. The genes are TRBV5-1 and TRBJ2-5, with D possibly matching TRBD1 (6 bases). V lost 0 bases and J lost 4, with 13 bases in between. The CDR3 runs to 15 residues. Germline V gene data show CDR1 as SGHRS and CDR2 as YFSETQ.

The chain has TRBV6-1 and TRBJ2-3; no definite D call. This CDR3 contains 12 residues. The V and J ends lost 6 bases and 5 bases respectively, with 9 bases between them. In germline, CDR1 is MNHNS, CDR2 SASEGT. The CDR3 loop reads CASSPVGDTQYF. The CDR3 bases are TGTGCCAGCAGCCCGGTTGGAGATACGCAGTATTTT.

The genes are TRBV13 and TRBJ2-7; 7 bases are shared with TRBD1. The junction had 5 bases not matched to a gene; V was cut back by 0 bases and J by 6 bases. Germline V CDR1 and CDR2: PRHDT, FYEKMQ (reference sequence). The CDR3 has 14 residues. The CDR3 bases are TGTGCCAGCAGCTTAGGTGTAGGGGGCTCCGAGCAGTACTTC. This translates into CASSLGVGGSEQYF. The variable domain in full, with the rest retrieved from reference TRBV13 and TRBJ2-7, is AAGVIQSPRHLIKEKRETATLKCYPIPRHDTVYWYQQGPGQDPQFLISFYEKMQSDKGSIPDRFSAQQFSDYHSELNMSSLELGDSALYFCASSLGVGGSEQYFGPGTRLTVT.

This chain connects TRBV6-1 to TRBJ2-7, with 8 positions matching TRBD1. The CDR3 is made up of 14 amino acids. Per the germline V gene, CDR1 is MNHNS and CDR2 is SASEGT. With V trimmed by 0 bases and J by 2 bases, 0 bases remained unmatched. In DNA form, the CDR3 reads TGTGCCAGCAGTGAAGCGGACAGGGCCTACGAGCAGTACTTC. Protein product: CASSEADRAYEQYF.

This clone turned up a few times. V gene TRBV5-4 combines with J gene TRBJ1-2; TRBD1 might be the D (6 bases). CDR1 SGHNT and CDR2 YYREEE come from the germline V gene (reference sequence). The CDR3 loop spans 15 amino acids. Between the trimmed V and J ends, which lost 3 bases and 0 bases, there was a span of 12 bases. This CDR3 reads CASSYGQRANYGYTF. The CDR3 DNA sequence: TGTGCCAGCAGCTACGGACAGAGAGCTAACTATGGCTACACCTTC.

The chain has TRBV14 and TRBJ2-7; the D is unclear. V lost 1 base, J lost 2 bases, and 3 bases lay in between. The germline V gene encodes CDR1 SGHDN and CDR2 FVKESK. The CDR3 covers 12 residues. Written as DNA, the CDR3 is TGTGCCAGCAGCCAAGTCCCCTACGAGCAGTACTTC. Amino acid sequence: CASSQVPYEQYF.

This clone was found many times. V gene TRBV14 combines with J gene TRBJ2-7; a possible D gene is TRBD2 (5 bases). Germline V CDR1 and CDR2: SGHDN, FVKESK. The CDR3 is 14 amino acids. Trimming shortened V by 5 bases and J by 0 bases, and 11 bases separated the two germline ends. CDR3 in DNA: TGTGCCAGCAGCGAGGACTTTAACTCCTACGAGCAGTACTTC. Its translation is CASSEDFNSYEQYF.

V and J are TRBV19 and TRBJ2-3; 11 bases fit TRBD2. The CDR3 spans 17 residues. Per germline, CDR1 LNHDA and CDR2 SQIVND (reference sequence). V shed 5 bases and J 4 bases; nucleotides not matched to a gene: 11. The CDR3 protein is CASSVHSGGARADTQYF. DNA of the CDR3: TGTGCCAGTAGTGTCCATAGCGGGGGGGCCAGGGCAGATACGCAGTATTTT.

The chain combines TRBV5-1 with TRBJ1-5; 7 positions match TRBD1. Trimming removed 2 bases from V and 0 bases from J; junction bases left unmatched: 14. CDR1 is SGHRS and CDR2 is YFSETQ in the germline V gene. The CDR3 sequence is 19 residues long. The CDR3 loop reads CASSLRRVRSGGSNQPQHF. CDR3 nucleotide sequence: TGCGCCAGCAGCTTAAGGAGAGTGAGGTCAGGGGGTAGCAATCAGCCCCAGCATTTT.

This chain uses TRBV7-8 with TRBJ1-2, with D maybe TRBD1 (5 bases). CDR1 and CDR2 from the germline V gene are SGHVS and FQNEAQ. V dropped 1 base and J dropped 8 bases, with 17 bases sitting between them. The CDR3 has 15 residues. CDR3 DNA sequence: TGTGCCAGCAGCTTAGAAGGGGCTGGCCCCCGCGGCTACACCTTC. Translated: CASSLEGAGPRGYTF.

V is TRBV2 and J is TRBJ2-2; 8 bases map to TRBD2. The V gene end was trimmed by 9 bases and the J gene end by 5 bases; junction bases not matched to a gene: 11. Germline V gene sequence: CDR1 SNHLY, CDR2 FYNNEI. The CDR3 loop spans 15 amino acids. CDR3 DNA: TGTGCCAGACAGGGAGCGGGGGTAGGGACCGGGGAGCTGTTTTTT. This encodes CARQGAGVGTGELFF.

This chain connects TRBV2 to TRBJ1-2, with TRBD1 as a possible D gene (5 bases). Germline V gene lookup returns CDR1 SNHLY and CDR2 FYNNEI. Trimming stripped 11 bases from V and 3 bases from J, with 13 bases between. CDR3 size: 12 residues. CDR3 loop: CAALGRDYGYTF. In nucleotides, the CDR3 is TGTGCCGCTCTGGGACGGGACTATGGCTACACCTTC.

J is TRBJ2-3 and V is TRBV9; perhaps TRBD2 as D (7 bases). The V and J ends lost 3 bases and 2 bases respectively, with 13 bases between them. Germline assignment: CDR1 SGDLS and CDR2 YYNGEE. The CDR3 sequence is 15 residues long. The DNA for the CDR3 is TGTGCCAGCAGCGAGGGAGGGGGGATCACAGATACGCAGTATTTT. It encodes CASSEGGGITDTQYF.

The chain carries TRBV7-8 and TRBJ2-5; D is unclear. The germline gives CDR1 SGHVS, CDR2 FQNEAQ. V dropped 2 bases and J dropped 4 bases, with 14 bases sitting between them. CDR3 size: 15 residues. The CDR3 DNA follows: TGTGCCAGCAGCTTATCCCCTTTTGGGCCAGAGACCCAGTACTTC. Its protein product is CASSLSPFGPETQYF.

This clone is judged medium-sized. The chain links TRBV9 to TRBJ1-1, with D possibly being TRBD1 (6 bases). This CDR3 is built from 15 residues. The germline V gene has CDR1 SGDLS and CDR2 YYNGEE. V was shortened by 4 bases and J by 1 base, with 14 bases between the two germline ends. The CDR3 sequence: CASSPTGYGNTEAFF. The CDR3, as DNA: TGTGCCAGCAGCCCCACAGGGTATGGGAACACTGAAGCTTTCTTT. Full variable domain (rest looked up from reference TRBV9 and TRBJ1-1): DSGVTQTPKHLITATGQRVTLRCSPRSGDLSVYWYQQSLDQGLQFLIQYYNGEERAKGNILERFSAQQFPDLHSELNLSSLELGDSALYFCASSPTGYGNTEAFFGQGTRLTVV.

The genes are TRBV20-1 and TRBJ1-6; D call uncertain. The germline gives CDR1 DFQATT, CDR2 SNEGSKA (reference sequence). The CDR3 is 9 amino acids. CDR3 nucleotides: TGCAGCAGTGGTTCACCCCTCCACTTT. Protein sequence: CSSGSPLHF.

V usage is TRBV2 and J usage is TRBJ1-1, with D tentatively TRBD1 (5 bases). Germline CDR1 is SNHLY and CDR2 is FYNNEI. V lost 2 bases and J 3 bases, leaving 10 bases between the germline ends. This CDR3 is built from 14 residues. The CDR3 region is CASSEWSGDTEAFF. In nucleotides, the CDR3 is TGTGCCAGCAGTGAATGGTCGGGGGACACTGAAGCTTTCTTT.

The rearrangement links TRBV4-2 to TRBJ1-2; D ambiguous. The CDR3 is 15 residues long. The V gene lost 3 bases and the J gene lost 2 bases, with 13 bases spanning the gap. CDR1 is LGHNA and CDR2 is YNFKEQ in the germline V gene. Here the CDR3 DNA reads TGTGCCAGCAGCCAGGGAGGCTCATCAAACTATGGCTACACCTTC. Translating gives CASSQGGSSNYGYTF.